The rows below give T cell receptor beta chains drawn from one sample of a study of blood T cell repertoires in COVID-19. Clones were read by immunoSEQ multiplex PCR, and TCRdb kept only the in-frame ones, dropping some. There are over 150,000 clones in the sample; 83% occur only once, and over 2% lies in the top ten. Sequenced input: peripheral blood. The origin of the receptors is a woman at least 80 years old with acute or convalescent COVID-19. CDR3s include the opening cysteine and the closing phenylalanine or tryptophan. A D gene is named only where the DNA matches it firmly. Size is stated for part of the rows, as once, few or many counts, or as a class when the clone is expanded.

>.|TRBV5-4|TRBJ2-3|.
CASSFESGSTDTQYF
TGTGCCAGCAGCTTTGAGAGCGGAAGCACAGATACGCAGTATTTT
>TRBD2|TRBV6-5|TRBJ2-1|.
CASSYSSGRASEQFF
TGTGCCAGCAGTTACTCCAGCGGGAGGGCCAGTGAGCAGTTCTTC
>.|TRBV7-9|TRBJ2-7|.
CASSQPRDNPLSYEQYF
TGTGCCAGCAGCCAACCCCGGGACAACCCCCTATCCTACGAGCAGTACTTC
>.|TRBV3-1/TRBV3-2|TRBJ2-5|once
CASSPGLPRSGTQYF
TGTGCCAGCAGCCCAGGACTTCCGAGATCGGGGACCCAGTACTTC
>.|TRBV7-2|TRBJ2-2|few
CASSLTHREGRTGELFF
TGTGCCAGCAGCTTAACCCACAGGGAAGGTCGGACCGGGGAGCTGTTTTTT
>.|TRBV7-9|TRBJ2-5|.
CASSLAGGLETQYF
TGTGCCAGCAGCTTAGCGGGGGGTCTGGAGACCCAGTACTTC
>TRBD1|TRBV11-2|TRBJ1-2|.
CASRFTGGKGYTF
TGTGCCAGCAGATTCACAGGGGGCAAAGGCTACACCTTC
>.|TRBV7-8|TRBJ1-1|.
CASSSTAGFAFF
TGTGCCAGCAGCTCCACGGCAGGGTTCGCTTTCTTT
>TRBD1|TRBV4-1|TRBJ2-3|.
CASSLSGQGVSTQYF
TGCGCCAGCAGCCTTTCGGGACAGGGGGTCTCTACGCAGTATTTT
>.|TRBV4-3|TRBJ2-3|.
CASSQAARRRDTQYF
TGCGCCAGCAGCCAAGCAGCTCGGCGGAGGGATACGCAGTATTTT
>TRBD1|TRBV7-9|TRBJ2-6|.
CASSSGQGNVLTF
TGTGCCAGCAGCTCAGGACAGGGCAACGTCCTGACTTTC
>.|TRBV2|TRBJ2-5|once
CASSESSTLMETQYF
TGTGCCAGCAGTGAATCTAGTACTTTAATGGAGACCCAGTACTTC
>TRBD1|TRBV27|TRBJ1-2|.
CASSRTGGYYGYTF
TGTGCCAGCAGCCGGACAGGAGGGTACTATGGCTACACCTTC
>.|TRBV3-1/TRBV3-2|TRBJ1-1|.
CASSPLEGNTEAFF
TGTGCCAGCAGCCCGCTTGAGGGGAACACTGAAGCTTTCTTT
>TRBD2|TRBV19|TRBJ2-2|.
CASSPGGGTGELFF
TGTGCCAGTAGTCCGGGGGGGGGCACCGGGGAGCTGTTTTTT
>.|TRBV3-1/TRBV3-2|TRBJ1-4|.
CASNNGADNEKLFF
TGTGCCAGCAACAATGGGGCTGATAATGAAAAACTGTTTTTT
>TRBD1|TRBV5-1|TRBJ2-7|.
CASSPGTVSYEQYF
TGCGCCAGCAGCCCGGGGACAGTTTCCTACGAGCAGTACTTC
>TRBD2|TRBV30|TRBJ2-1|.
CAWSGGEGREQFF
TGTGCCTGGAGTGGGGGGGAGGGTAGAGAGCAGTTCTTC
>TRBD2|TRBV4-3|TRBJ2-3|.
CASSPGLASHTQYF
TGCGCCAGCAGCCCCGGACTAGCGTCCCATACGCAGTATTTT
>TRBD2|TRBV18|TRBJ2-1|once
CASSPTDLVAGVGQFF
TGTGCCAGCTCACCGACCGACTTGGTAGCGGGGGTGGGGCAGTTCTTC
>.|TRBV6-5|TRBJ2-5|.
CASSYSSRSGPETQYF
TGTGCCAGCAGTTACTCGAGCCGGAGCGGGCCAGAGACCCAGTACTTC
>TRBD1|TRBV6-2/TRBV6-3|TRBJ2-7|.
CASSYWGQGSDEQYF
TGTGCCAGCAGTTACTGGGGACAGGGATCGGACGAGCAGTACTTC
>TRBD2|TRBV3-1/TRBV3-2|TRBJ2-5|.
CASSQKLAGGPRETQYF
TGTGCCAGCAGCCAAAAACTAGCGGGGGGGCCGAGGGAGACCCAGTACTTC
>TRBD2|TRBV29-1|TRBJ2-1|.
CSVPGGAGGPVSYNEQFF
TGCAGCGTGCCAGGAGGAGCGGGGGGGCCGGTATCCTACAATGAGCAGTTCTTC
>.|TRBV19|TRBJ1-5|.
CASSIDGVPNSNQPQHF
TGTGCCAGTAGTATAGATGGAGTACCTAATAGCAATCAGCCCCAGCATTTT
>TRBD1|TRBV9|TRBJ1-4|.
CASSQGTAINEKLFF
TGTGCCAGCAGCCAAGGGACAGCAATTAATGAAAAACTGTTTTTT
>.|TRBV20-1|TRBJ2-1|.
CSASPSYNEQFF
TGCAGTGCTAGTCCCTCGTACAATGAGCAGTTCTTC
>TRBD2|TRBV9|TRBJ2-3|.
CASSVVASGSADTQYF
TGTGCCAGCAGCGTAGTTGCTAGCGGGAGTGCAGATACGCAGTATTTT
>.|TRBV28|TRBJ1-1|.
CASTRGGLTEAFF
TGTGCCAGCACGCGGGGAGGTCTTACCGAAGCTTTCTTT
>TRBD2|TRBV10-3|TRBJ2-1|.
CAISAGTSGSYNEQFF
TGTGCCATCAGTGCCGGGACTAGCGGGAGTTACAATGAGCAGTTCTTC
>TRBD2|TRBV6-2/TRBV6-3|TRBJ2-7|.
CASSYSLAEGRYEQYF
TGTGCCAGCAGTTACTCTCTAGCGGAGGGTCGCTACGAGCAGTACTTC
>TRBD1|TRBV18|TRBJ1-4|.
CASSPRTGDEKLFF
TGTGCCAGCTCACCTAGGACAGGGGATGAAAAACTGTTTTTT
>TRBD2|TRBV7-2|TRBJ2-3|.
CASSLGAGGRTDTQYF
TGTGCCAGCAGCCTGGGCGCGGGGGGGCGGACAGATACGCAGTATTTT
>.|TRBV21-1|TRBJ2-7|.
CASRAMREGQTLSSYEQYF
TGTGCCAGCAGGGCAATGCGGGAGGGCCAGACCCTAAGCTCCTACGAGCAGTACTTC
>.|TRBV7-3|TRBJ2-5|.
CASSSPESETQYF
TGTGCCAGCAGCTCGCCTGAGTCAGAGACCCAGTACTTC
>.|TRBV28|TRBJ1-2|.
CASSTETDYYGYTF
TGTGCCAGCAGTACCGAGACAGACTACTATGGCTACACCTTC
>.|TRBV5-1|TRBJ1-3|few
CASSPGVIQDTIYF
TGCGCCAGCAGCCCCGGGGTCATCCAAGACACCATATATTTT
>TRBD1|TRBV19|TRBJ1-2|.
CASSRTRTGNYGYTF
TGTGCCAGTAGTAGAACCCGGACAGGTAACTATGGCTACACCTTC
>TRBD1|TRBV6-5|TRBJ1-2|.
CASRRDRGNYGYTF
TGTGCCAGCAGACGGGACAGGGGGAACTATGGCTACACCTTC
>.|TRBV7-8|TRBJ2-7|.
CASSSVLGSYEQYF
TGTGCCAGCAGCTCAGTGCTAGGTTCCTACGAGCAGTACTTC
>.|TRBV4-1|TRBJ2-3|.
CASSHPRGGVDTQYF
TGCGCCAGCAGCCACCCCCGGGGTGGGGTGGATACGCAGTATTTT
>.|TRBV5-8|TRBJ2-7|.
CASSFPGFEQYF
TGTGCCAGCAGCTTTCCGGGATTCGAGCAGTACTTC
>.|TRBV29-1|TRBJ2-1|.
CSVEDPWQAGSYNEQFF
TGCAGCGTTGAAGATCCCTGGCAGGCCGGCTCCTACAATGAGCAGTTCTTC
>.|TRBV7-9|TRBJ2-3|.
CASSPFLGQGKTDTQYF
TGTGCCAGCAGCCCTTTTTTAGGGCAGGGTAAGACAGATACGCAGTATTTT
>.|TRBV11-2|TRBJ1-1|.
CASSFWQGGTEAFF
TGTGCCAGCAGCTTTTGGCAGGGTGGCACTGAAGCTTTCTTT
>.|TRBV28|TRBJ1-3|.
CASTHSGNTIYF
TGTGCCAGCACCCACTCTGGAAACACCATATATTTT
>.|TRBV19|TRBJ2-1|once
CASSSPGVADNEQFF
TGTGCCAGTAGTTCTCCGGGGGTCGCGGACAATGAGCAGTTCTTC
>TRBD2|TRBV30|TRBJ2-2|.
CALAGGVGVAGYTGELFF
TGTGCCTTGGCCGGGGGGGTCGGAGTAGCGGGATACACCGGGGAGCTGTTTTTT
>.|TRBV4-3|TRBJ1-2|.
CASSQNGQGSYGYTF
TGCGCCAGCAGCCAAAATGGGCAGGGGAGCTATGGCTACACCTTC
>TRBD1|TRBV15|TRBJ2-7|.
CATSRDDRGRHEQYF
TGTGCCACCAGCAGAGACGACAGGGGGCGGCACGAGCAGTACTTC
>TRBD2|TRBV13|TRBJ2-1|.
CASSPTSGGASEQFF
TGTGCCAGCAGTCCGACTAGCGGGGGGGCGTCCGAGCAGTTCTTC
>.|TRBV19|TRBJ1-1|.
CASSLGGLPNTEAFF
TGTGCCAGTAGTTTGGGGGGTCTACCGAACACTGAAGCTTTCTTT
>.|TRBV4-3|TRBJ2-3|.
CASSQALSPGPKTDTQYF
TGCGCCAGCAGCCAAGCTCTATCACCGGGTCCGAAAACAGATACGCAGTATTTT
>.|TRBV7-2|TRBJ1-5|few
CASSTTGQPQHF
TGTGCCAGCAGCACGACAGGTCAGCCCCAGCATTTT
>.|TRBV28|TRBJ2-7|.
CASSLSLITYEQYF
TGTGCCAGCAGTTTAAGTCTAATCACCTACGAGCAGTACTTC
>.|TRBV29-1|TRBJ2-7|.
CSVEDRGNEQYF
TGCAGCGTTGAAGATCGAGGAAACGAGCAGTACTTC
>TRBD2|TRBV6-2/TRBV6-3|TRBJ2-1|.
CASSYSKLAGYNEQFF
TGTGCCAGCAGTTACTCGAAACTAGCGGGCTACAATGAGCAGTTCTTC
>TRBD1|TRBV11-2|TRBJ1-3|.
CASSLVSGGKNTIYF
TGTGCCAGCAGCTTAGTTTCAGGGGGCAAAAACACCATATATTTT
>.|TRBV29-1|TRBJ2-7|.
CSASQGRVQYF
TGCAGCGCCTCACAGGGACGGGTGCAGTACTTC